This passage covers 7 T cell receptor beta chains from one sample sequenced in a study of cytomegalovirus exposure and HLA in healthy donors. Researchers ran the PCR with 60 Vbeta and 13 Jbeta primers. Profiling relied on immunoSEQ multiplex PCR, and the TCRdb table lists in-frame clones only, not all of them. Of around 110,000 clones in the sample, roughly 69% were seen once. Sample: PBMCs. Every receptor here comes from a woman between 40 and 50 years old in good health and CMV-seropositive.

This clone was seen once. The J gene is TRBJ1-2, the V gene TRBV4-2; D perhaps matches TRBD1 (6 bases). The CDR3 covers 16 residues. V lost 3 bases, J lost 0 bases, and 14 bases lay in between. Germline assignment: CDR1 LGHNA and CDR2 YNFKEQ. DNA for the CDR3: TGTGCCAGCAGCCACACCGGGACAACACCTAACTATGGCTACACCTTC. Encoded protein: CASSHTGTTPNYGYTF.

The rearrangement uses TRBV7-8 and TRBJ2-3; no firm D call. Germline V CDR1 and CDR2: SGHVS, FQNEAQ. The CDR3 has 17 residues. Trimming took off 5 bases at V and 0 bases at J, with 18 bases between the two ends. In DNA form, the CDR3 reads TGTGCCAGCAGCCGTCATATGGTGGTTACTAGCACAGATACGCAGTATTTT. It translates to CASSRHMVVTSTDTQYF.

The chain couples TRBV18 to TRBJ1-1, with TRBD1 matching over 8 bases. Germline-derived CDR1 and CDR2 are KGHSH and LQKENI. The CDR3 is made up of 15 amino acids. V was pared by 4 bases and J by 0 bases, with 4 bases of the junction left unmatched. The CDR3 DNA reads as TGTGCCAGCTCACGATCGACAGGGGTGAACACTGAAGCTTTCTTT. Its translation is CASSRSTGVNTEAFF.

This chain connects TRBV25-1 to TRBJ1-6; D might be TRBD1 (6 bases). This CDR3 has 17 residues. Germline V gives CDR1 MGHDK, CDR2 SYGVNS. The V end was cut by 6 bases, the J end by 5 bases, with 20 bases between. In DNA, the CDR3 is TGTGCCAGCAGCTCGGGGGGTCTGGGGGCGGATAATTCACCCCTCCACTTT. It is translated as CASSSGGLGADNSPLHF.

The chain uses TRBV18 and TRBJ2-7; 12 bases match TRBD2. CDR1 and CDR2 from the germline V gene are KGHSH and LQKENI. V shed 3 bases and J 7 bases; nucleotides not matched to a gene: 13. This CDR3 has 17 residues. The CDR3 here is CASSPEGLAGLAREQYF. As DNA, the CDR3 is TGTGCCAGCTCACCTGAAGGACTAGCGGGACTCGCTAGGGAGCAGTACTTC.

The chain recombines TRBV5-5 with TRBJ1-2; D may be TRBD1 (6 bases). CDR1 is SGHKS, CDR2 YYEKEE, per germline (reference sequence). There are 14 residues in the CDR3. V shed 5 bases and J shed 8 bases, with 19 bases lying between them. The CDR3 DNA reads as TGTGCCAGCAGGTACCCCGGGACATCTGACGGCTACACCTTC. This encodes CASRYPGTSDGYTF.

The rearrangement links TRBV7-9 to TRBJ1-2; weak D call: TRBD1 (6 bases). CDR1 and CDR2 from the germline V gene are SEHNR and FQNEAQ (reference sequence). This CDR3 has 15 amino acids. Trimming shortened V by 5 bases and J by 8 bases, and 21 bases separated the two germline ends. The CDR3: CASSPWQGRIQGYTF. CDR3 bases: TGTGCCAGCAGCCCCTGGCAGGGGCGGATTCAGGGCTACACCTTC.